Below, one T cell receptor beta chain is given with its context. The PCR ran on 60 Vbeta and 13 Jbeta primers. TCRdb's table, derived via immunoSEQ multiplex PCR, lists solely in-frame clones and lacks some. This repertoire shows about 190,000 clones, 77% found once; its top ten account for approximately 2%. V was pared by 3 bases and J by 6 bases, with 14 bases between. CDR1 is MDHEN and CDR2 is SYDVKM in the germline V gene. This CDR3 comprises 14 residues. These data come from a study of cytomegalovirus exposure and HLA in healthy donors. Input material: PBMCs. This receptor was obtained from a woman aged 30 to 39 in good health and CMV-seropositive. The chain recombines TRBV28 with TRBJ1-1; D call uncertain. The CDR3 reads CASSFPSTLSEAFF. The CDR3 nucleotides read TGTGCCAGCAGTTTTCCCTCGACATTGTCTGAAGCTTTCTTT. Combining the CDR3 with reference TRBV28 and TRBJ1-1 gives the whole variable domain DVKVTQSSRYLVKRTGEKVFLECVQDMDHENMFWYRQDPGLGLRLIYFSYDVKMKEKGDIPEGYSVSREKKERFSLILESASTNQTSMYLCASSFPSTLSEAFFGQGTRLTVV.